These 14 T cell receptor beta chains were all obtained from the same sample, sequenced in a study of blood T cell repertoires in COVID-19. Here immunoSEQ multiplex PCR was the method, and the copy in TCRdb shows in-frame clones only, minus some. The data contain around 69,000 clones, approximately 92% of them singletons. Material for sequencing was peripheral blood. These receptors were collected from a woman in her forties or fifties with active COVID-19.

The chain is built from TRBV4-2 and TRBJ2-7, with D perhaps TRBD2 (7 bases). The V gene lost 1 base and the J gene lost 0 bases, with 16 bases spanning the gap. Germline lookup yields CDR1 LGHNA and CDR2 YNFKEQ. The CDR3 runs 17 residues. The CDR3: CASSQVGAGANSYEQYF. In nucleotides, the CDR3 is TGTGCCAGCAGCCAAGTGGGGGCGGGAGCTAACTCCTACGAGCAGTACTTC.

The rearrangement links TRBV9 to TRBJ2-1, with 8 nucleotides matching TRBD2. V shed 0 bases and J 9 bases; nucleotides not matched to a gene: 5. The germline V gene encodes CDR1 SGDLS and CDR2 YYNGEE. The CDR3 totals 14 residues. In nucleotides, the CDR3 is TGTGCCAGCAGCGTAGCGGGAGGGCATCTTGAGCAGTTCTTC. Residues: CASSVAGGHLEQFF.

This clone was seen just once. The chain carries TRBV4-1 and TRBJ2-1; 9 bases are shared with TRBD2. Germline CDR1 MGHRA, CDR2 YSYEKL. CDR3 length: 16 residues. Germline trimming cut 1 base from V and 9 bases from J; bases unmatched to any gene: 10. CDR3 residues: CASSQVRAGGSFEQFF. Here the CDR3 DNA reads TGCGCCAGCAGCCAAGTCAGAGCGGGAGGCTCGTTTGAGCAGTTCTTC.

J is TRBJ2-4 and V is TRBV2; perhaps TRBD2 as D (6 bases). CDR1 SNHLY and CDR2 FYNNEI come from the germline V gene. Deletions cut 4 bases from V and 3 bases from J, with 16 bases between. This CDR3 has 16 amino acids. The CDR3, as DNA: TGTGCCAGCAGTGCCGGGACTTCCTTTTTCAAAAACATTCAGTACTTC. Its protein is CASSAGTSFFKNIQYF.

The chain has TRBV28 and TRBJ2-5, with D possibly TRBD2 on 6 matching bases. The germline V gene encodes CDR1 MDHEN and CDR2 SYDVKM. The CDR3 loop spans 18 amino acids. V gave up 2 bases and J gave up 4 bases, with 23 bases separating them. The CDR3: CASSLVIGLSMGGETQYF. In DNA form, the CDR3 reads TGTGCCAGCAGTTTAGTTATCGGTCTCTCGATGGGAGGAGAGACCCAGTACTTC.

This chain connects TRBV11-3 to TRBJ2-1; TRBD2 matches 9 bases. Germline V CDR1 and CDR2: SGHNT, YENEEA. Germline trimming cut 0 bases from V and 10 bases from J; bases unmatched to any gene: 22. This CDR3 has 20 amino acids. As DNA, the CDR3 is TGTGCCAGCAGCTTAGATCGTGGGGGGCCTAGCGGGAACCCCTCGGGAGAGCAGTTCTTC. Amino acids: CASSLDRGGPSGNPSGEQFF.

The chain uses TRBV28 and TRBJ1-2; no definite D call. CDR3 length equals 12 residues. With 6 bases removed from V and 3 bases from J, the gap between germline ends came to 8 bases. Germline CDR1 MDHEN, CDR2 SYDVKM. CDR3 DNA sequence: TGTGCCAGCAGACACACCGACTATGGCTACACCTTC. Amino acid sequence: CASRHTDYGYTF.

The DNA for the CDR3 is TGTGCCAGCAGTTTCCCAACTGAGAGGGAGTATAGCAATCAGCCCCAGCATTTT. Translated, it gives CASSFPTEREYSNQPQHF. The chain combines TRBV28 with TRBJ1-5; D is ambiguous. With 3 bases removed from V and 0 bases from J, the gap between germline ends came to 18 bases. This CDR3 has 18 amino acids. Germline lookup yields CDR1 MDHEN and CDR2 SYDVKM.

The J gene is TRBJ2-2, the V gene TRBV5-1; 7 bases match TRBD1. CDR1 and CDR2 (germline): SGHRS, YFSETQ. The V gene end was trimmed by 4 bases and the J gene end by 5 bases; junction bases not matched to a gene: 8. The length of the CDR3 is 15 residues. CDR3 protein: CASSVQGLETGELFF. CDR3 nucleotide sequence: TGCGCCAGCAGCGTACAGGGGCTGGAAACCGGGGAGCTGTTTTTT.

The rearrangement links TRBV29-1 to TRBJ2-5; possibly TRBD1 for D (6 bases). Trimming took off 6 bases at V and 5 bases at J, with 16 bases between the two ends. The germline CDR1 and CDR2 sequences are SQVTM and ANQGSEA. This CDR3 is built from 13 residues. CDR3 bases: TGCAGCGTCGAGGGGGTAACTGGGGAGACCCAGTACTTC. Residues: CSVEGVTGETQYF.

This sequence joins TRBV7-2 and TRBJ1-6; maybe TRBD1 (5 bases). The CDR3 sequence is 16 residues long. Trimming shortened V by 2 bases and J by 7 bases, and 15 bases separated the two germline ends. CDR1 SGHTA and CDR2 FQGNSA come from the germline V gene. In nucleotides, the CDR3 is TGTGCCAGCAGCTTATACCAGGGTGGCTTCAATTCACCCCTCCACTTT. Translating it yields CASSLYQGGFNSPLHF.

The chain recombines TRBV7-7 with TRBJ2-5; 9 nucleotides align to TRBD1. The trim removed 5 bases at V and 5 bases at J, leaving 12 bases unmatched. This CDR3 region has 16 residues. The germline V gene has CDR1 SSHAT and CDR2 FNYEAQ (reference sequence). CDR3 DNA sequence: TGTGCCAGCAGCATAACCCTGGGGACAGGGCTGGAGACCCAGTACTTC. Protein sequence: CASSITLGTGLETQYF.

The chain is built from TRBV4-1 and TRBJ2-7; D is undetermined. CDR1 and CDR2 (germline): MGHRA, YSYEKL. The CDR3 is made up of 14 amino acids. The V end lost 3 bases, the J end lost 5 bases, and 14 bases lay between the germline ends. The CDR3 spells CASSQRSDFDEQYF. The CDR3 coding sequence is TGCGCCAGCAGCCAGAGGAGCGACTTTGACGAGCAGTACTTC.

V and J are TRBV10-2 and TRBJ1-6; 7 positions match TRBD1. Germline V gives CDR1 WSHSY, CDR2 SAAADI. With 2 bases clipped from V and 1 base from J, the junction kept 2 bases outside the gene matches. This CDR3 comprises 16 residues. CDR3 in DNA: TGCGCCAGCAGTGAGCGACAGGGATCCTATAATTCACCCCTCCACTTT. Its translation is CASSERQGSYNSPLHF.